The 18 T cell receptor beta chains given below trace back to one sample, sequenced in a study of blood T cells in healthy people across ages. The second PCR ran roughly 7 to 12 cycles with a sample-barcoded 5' primer and J-beta primers. TCRdb independently ran MiXCR on the 5' RACE reads; one entry per CDR3 protein. The repertoire consists of 700,000 to 900,000 distinct CDR3 sequences, with roughly 26% occurring once and the leading ten covering about 3%. The same data also contributed to another study, on T cells of mothers and their children.

Material: blood. The receptors shown here come from a boy between 10 and 17 years old in good health.

The chain is built from TRBV20-1 and TRBJ2-5; 11 positions agree with TRBD2. Germline-derived CDR1 and CDR2 are DFQATT and SNEGSKA (reference sequence). This CDR3 comprises 15 residues. Losses at the gene ends were 2 bases for V and 2 bases for J; bases not matched to a gene: 4. CDR3 amino acids: CSARRLAGLQETQYF. The CDR3 DNA is TGCAGTGCTAGAAGACTAGCGGGGTTACAAGAGACCCAGTACTTC.

This clonotype was picked up a small number of times. The rearrangement joins TRBV12-3 or TRBV12-4 to TRBJ2-3, with D unclear. The V end lost 3 bases, the J end lost 2 bases, and 9 bases lay between the germline ends. The CDR3 is made up of 14 amino acids. CDR3 nucleotides: TGTGCCAGCAGTTTCAGTCATTTCACAGATACGCAGTATTTT. It translates to CASSFSHFTDTQYF.

This chain connects TRBV2 to TRBJ1-4; TRBD1 is a possible D gene (5 bases). Germline CDR1 reads SNHLY; CDR2 reads FYNNEI. This CDR3 is 15 amino acids long. V was cut by 1 base and J by 5 bases, with 11 bases left in between. CDR3 region: CASSEGLGGNEKLFF. The DNA for the CDR3 is TGTGCCAGCAGTGAAGGTTTGGGGGGGAATGAAAAACTGTTTTTT.

This clonotype was counted only a few times. J is TRBJ2-1 and V is TRBV7-9, with TRBD1 matching over 10 bases. The CDR3 length is 15 residues. The trim removed 4 bases at V and 12 bases at J, leaving 12 bases unmatched. Germline lookup yields CDR1 SEHNR and CDR2 FQNEAQ (reference sequence). CDR3 loop: CASSYRDRGLRSQFF. CDR3 sequence (DNA): TGTGCCAGCAGCTACCGGGACAGGGGACTCCGGTCGCAGTTCTTC.

The chain employs TRBV29-1 and TRBJ2-6; D not resolved. Looked up from germline, CDR1 is SQVTM and CDR2 is ANQGSEA. Trimming took 7 bases from V and 2 from J, leaving 9 bases between them. CDR3 size: 13 residues. CDR3 protein: CSARSPGANVLTF. The CDR3 coding sequence is TGCAGCGCCCGGAGTCCTGGGGCCAACGTCCTGACTTTC.

This clonotype came up a few times. V is TRBV6-5 and J is TRBJ1-3; no definite D call. Germline lookup yields CDR1 MNHEY and CDR2 SVGAGI. The V end lost 0 bases, the J end lost 2 bases, and 8 bases lay between the germline ends. This CDR3 comprises 15 residues. Here the CDR3 reads CASSYSGSPGNTIYF. The CDR3, as DNA: TGTGCCAGCAGTTACTCGGGCAGCCCTGGAAACACCATATATTTT.

This clonotype was observed a handful of times. The rearrangement joins TRBV12-5 to TRBJ1-2; D remains ambiguous. The ends were cut back, 0 bases at V and 3 bases at J, with 8 bases in the middle. This CDR3 spans 14 amino acids. CDR1 is LGHNT, CDR2 FRNRAP, per germline. The CDR3 protein is CASGLVLQDYGYTF. The CDR3 coding sequence is TGTGCTAGTGGTTTGGTCCTCCAGGACTATGGCTACACCTTC. The full variable domain, with the rest looked up from reference TRBV12-5 and TRBJ1-2, is DARVTQTPRHKVTEMGQEVTMRCQPILGHNTVFWYRQTMMQGLELLAYFRNRAPLDDSGMPKDRFSAEMPDATLATLKIQPSEPRDSAVYFCASGLVLQDYGYTFGSGTRLTVV.

This clonotype was seen only a few times. The chain combines TRBV12-3 or TRBV12-4 with TRBJ2-5, with 7 bases lining up with TRBD1. With 5 bases clipped from V and 2 bases from J, the junction kept 8 bases outside the gene matches. The CDR3 consists of 15 residues. For the CDR3, the DNA is TGTGCCAGCAGTCACCGGACAGGCGGTCAAGAGACCCAGTACTTC. Encoded protein: CASSHRTGGQETQYF.

The chain employs TRBV12-3 or TRBV12-4 and TRBJ2-2, with D possibly matching TRBD2 (5 bases). The CDR3 has 15 amino acids. V lost 6 bases, J lost 2 bases, and 13 bases lay in between. The CDR3 reads CASRAREGNTGELFF. In DNA form, the CDR3 reads TGTGCCAGCAGGGCGCGAGAGGGAAACACCGGGGAGCTGTTTTTT.

This clonotype occurred a few times. The gene calls are TRBV2 and TRBJ2-7; D is possibly TRBD1 or TRBD2 (5 bases each). The CDR3 extends over 13 amino acids. Germline CDR1 reads SNHLY; CDR2 reads FYNNEI. The V gene lost 4 bases and the J gene lost 4 bases, with 11 bases spanning the gap. In DNA form, the CDR3 reads TGTGCCAGCAGTGCCGCCAGGGAGTACGAGCAGTACTTC. It codes for CASSAAREYEQYF.

This clonotype was seen only once. The rearrangement joins TRBV29-1 to TRBJ1-2; D perhaps matches TRBD1 (5 bases). This CDR3 spans 13 amino acids. With 0 bases removed from V and 6 bases from J, the gap between germline ends came to 11 bases. Germline assignment: CDR1 SQVTM and CDR2 ANQGSEA. CDR3 sequence reads: CSVEEAGVNGYTF. The CDR3 DNA reads as TGCAGCGTTGAAGAGGCGGGGGTCAATGGCTACACCTTC.

The chain uses TRBV12-3 or TRBV12-4 and TRBJ1-1; 8 bases are shared with TRBD1. The length of the CDR3 is 17 residues. V was clipped by 11 bases and J by 5 bases; unmatched bases: 22. In nucleotides, the CDR3 is TGTGCCGTACTTTTCAGACCGTCTACAGGGGGAGGGACTGAAGCTTTCTTT. Translation: CAVLFRPSTGGGTEAFF.

This clonotype was seen only a few times. The chain carries TRBV6-5 and TRBJ2-5; TRBD1 agrees at 8 bases. CDR3 size: 15 residues. The trim removed 3 bases at V and 4 bases at J, leaving 7 bases unmatched. Germline loops: CDR1 MNHEY, CDR2 SVGAGI. The CDR3 protein is CASSYRDRTGETQYF. Here the CDR3 DNA reads TGTGCCAGCAGTTATCGGGACAGGACGGGAGAGACCCAGTACTTC.

The rearrangement joins TRBV15 to TRBJ2-1; D may be TRBD1 or TRBD2 (5 bases each). The V gene lost 1 base and the J gene lost 8 bases, with 12 bases spanning the gap. Germline V gene data show CDR1 as LNHNV and CDR2 as YYDKDF (reference sequence). CDR3 length: 14 residues. CDR3 in DNA: TGTGCCACCAGCAGAGGGCAGGGAGCGGATGAGCAGTTCTTC. Translation gives CATSRGQGADEQFF.

The table lists this clonotype with a few counts. The chain recombines TRBV7-9 with TRBJ2-7, with 14 bases fitting TRBD2. The CDR3 loop spans 18 amino acids. Germline V lookup: CDR1 SEHNR, CDR2 FQNEAQ (reference sequence). Trimming cost V 5 bases and J 0 bases; bases outside gene matches: 9. DNA for the CDR3: TGTGCCAGCAGCCCCGGACTAGCGGGGGGCCAGAGCTCCTACGAGCAGTACTTC. It encodes CASSPGLAGGQSSYEQYF.

Only a few counts were recorded for this clonotype. The chain combines TRBV2 with TRBJ2-1; the D call may be TRBD1 or TRBD2 (5 bases each). The CDR3 contains 15 residues. V was cut by 6 bases and J by 5 bases, with 17 bases left in between. Germline V gene sequence: CDR1 SNHLY, CDR2 FYNNEI. This CDR3 reads CASRSYGTQNNEQFF. The CDR3 DNA reads as TGTGCCAGCAGAAGTTACGGGACCCAAAACAATGAGCAGTTCTTC.

This clonotype was seen a few times. V is TRBV10-3 and J is TRBJ2-5; 8 nucleotides line up with TRBD2. J gave up 4 bases and V 8 bases, and 12 bases lay outside the gene matches. Germline V gene data show CDR1 as ENHRY and CDR2 as SYGVKD. The CDR3 covers 15 residues. The DNA for the CDR3 is TGTGCCATCGGGGCCGGACTGGCGGGGGGAGAGACCCAGTACTTC. Protein: CAIGAGLAGGETQYF.

This sequence joins TRBV6-5 and TRBJ1-2; D is possibly TRBD1 (5 bases). V dropped 2 bases and J dropped 4 bases, with 14 bases sitting between them. CDR3 length: 15 residues. Germline lookup yields CDR1 MNHEY and CDR2 SVGAGI. As DNA, the CDR3 is TGTGCCAGCAGTTACAAGCAGGGATTACCCTATGGCTACACCTTC. Its translation: CASSYKQGLPYGYTF.